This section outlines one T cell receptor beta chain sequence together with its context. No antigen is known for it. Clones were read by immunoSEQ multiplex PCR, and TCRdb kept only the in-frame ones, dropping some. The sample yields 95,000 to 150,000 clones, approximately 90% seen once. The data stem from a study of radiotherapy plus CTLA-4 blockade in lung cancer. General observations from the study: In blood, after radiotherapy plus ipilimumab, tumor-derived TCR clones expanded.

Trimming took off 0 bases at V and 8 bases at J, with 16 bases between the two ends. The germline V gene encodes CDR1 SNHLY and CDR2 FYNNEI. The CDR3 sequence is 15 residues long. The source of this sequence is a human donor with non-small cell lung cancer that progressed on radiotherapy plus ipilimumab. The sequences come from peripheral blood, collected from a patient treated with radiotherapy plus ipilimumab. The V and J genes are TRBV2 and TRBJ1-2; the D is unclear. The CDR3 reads CASSEALRTHGGYTF. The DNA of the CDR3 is TGTGCCAGCAGTGAAGCGCTTCGGACCCACGGAGGCTACACCTTC.